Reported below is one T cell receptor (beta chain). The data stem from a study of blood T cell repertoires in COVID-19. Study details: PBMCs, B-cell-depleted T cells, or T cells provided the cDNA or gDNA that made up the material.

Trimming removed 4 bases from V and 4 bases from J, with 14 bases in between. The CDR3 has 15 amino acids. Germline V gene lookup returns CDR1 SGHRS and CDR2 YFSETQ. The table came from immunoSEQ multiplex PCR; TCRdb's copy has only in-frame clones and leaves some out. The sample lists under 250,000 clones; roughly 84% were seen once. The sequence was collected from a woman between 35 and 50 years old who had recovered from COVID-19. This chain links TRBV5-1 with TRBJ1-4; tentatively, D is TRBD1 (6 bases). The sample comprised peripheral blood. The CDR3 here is CASSNNRDGNEKLFF. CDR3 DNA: TGCGCCAGCAGCAACAACAGGGACGGTAATGAAAAACTGTTTTTT.